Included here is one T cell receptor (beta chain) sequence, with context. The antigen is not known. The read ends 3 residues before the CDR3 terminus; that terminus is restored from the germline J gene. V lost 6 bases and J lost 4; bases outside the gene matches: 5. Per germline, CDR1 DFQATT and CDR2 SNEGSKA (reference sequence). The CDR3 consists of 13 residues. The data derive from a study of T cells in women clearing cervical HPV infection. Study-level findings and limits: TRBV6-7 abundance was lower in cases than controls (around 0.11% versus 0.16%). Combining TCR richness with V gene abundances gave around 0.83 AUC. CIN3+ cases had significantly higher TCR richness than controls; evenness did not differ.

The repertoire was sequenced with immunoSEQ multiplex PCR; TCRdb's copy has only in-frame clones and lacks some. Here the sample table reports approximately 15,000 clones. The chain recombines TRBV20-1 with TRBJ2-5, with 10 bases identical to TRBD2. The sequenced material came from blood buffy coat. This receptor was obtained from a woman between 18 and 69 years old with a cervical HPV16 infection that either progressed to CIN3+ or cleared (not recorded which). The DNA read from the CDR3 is TGCAGTGCAGAGCGGGAGGGGAGAGAGACC. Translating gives CSAEREGRET. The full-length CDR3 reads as CSAEREGRETQYF.